This T cell receptor (beta chain) was obtained from a study of T cell clones after liver transplantation. In the study overall: At least one year of complete immunosuppression withdrawal without enzymes over twice normal defined tolerance.

Study-wide results and limits: Low donor cell numbers restricted donor-reactive repertoire measurement in a couple of subjects.

Clones were read by immunoSEQ multiplex PCR, and TCRdb kept only the in-frame ones, dropping some. The table shows about 75,000 clones, with roughly 80% occurring only once. This CDR3 region has 16 residues. The germline CDR1 and CDR2 sequences are MNHEY and SVGAGI. The ends were cut back, 3 bases at V and 0 bases at J, with 12 bases in the middle. Remarks on this clone: The antigen is unknown.

This chain connects TRBV6-5 to TRBJ1-3; D might be TRBD1 (5 bases). The TCR was taken from a human patient who received a liver transplant. The graft donor may account for some of the T cells. Sequencing was performed on CD4+ T cells from blood, taken less than 50 months after liver transplant. CDR3 in DNA: TGTGCCAGCAGTTATGACGGGGGAAACTCTGGAAACACCATATATTTT. It is translated as CASSYDGGNSGNTIYF.